This passage covers 19 T cell receptor beta chains from one sample sequenced in a study of radiotherapy plus CTLA-4 blockade in lung cancer (dated by TCRdb to between 2017 and 2018). The library was made by the immunoSEQ multiplex PCR assay. TCRdb limited this immuneACCESS table to in-frame rearrangements with V and J called. A share of clones is missing; checked studies link under half to unresolved V genes, and the rest is unexplained. The sample records more than 55,000 clones, approximately 79% of which are singletons. Jointly, the top ten make up roughly 17% of the sample. This sample comprised peripheral blood, obtained from a patient treated with radiotherapy plus ipilimumab. The receptors were gathered from a human donor with non-small cell lung cancer who had a complete response to radiotherapy plus ipilimumab.

This chain uses TRBV5-1 with TRBJ2-1, with D possibly matching TRBD2 (6 bases). The CDR3 is made up of 14 amino acids. The germline gives CDR1 SGHRS, CDR2 YFSETQ. V was clipped by 4 bases and J by 7 bases, with 15 bases between them. CDR3 coding DNA: TGCGCCAGCAGCGACGGCGGGGAGTATAATGAGCAGTTCTTC. It encodes CASSDGGEYNEQFF.

Only one count was recorded for this clone. The V call is TRBV19, the J call TRBJ1-5; weak D call: TRBD1 (5 bases). Trimming removed 6 bases from V and 1 base from J, with 16 bases in between. CDR3 length: 16 amino acids. Germline CDR1 and CDR2: LNHDA and SQIVND (reference sequence). The chain's CDR3 is CASSFRKGPSNQPQHF. CDR3 nucleotides: TGTGCCAGTAGCTTCCGAAAGGGGCCCAGCAATCAGCCCCAGCATTTT.

V and J are TRBV28 and TRBJ2-7, with 10 bases that match TRBD2. The CDR3 runs 16 residues. Trimming cost V 6 bases and J 2 bases; bases outside gene matches: 10. Germline CDR1 is MDHEN and CDR2 is SYDVKM. CDR3 loop: CASSQGALAGPYEQYV. In nucleotides, the CDR3 is TGTGCCAGCAGCCAGGGAGCACTAGCGGGGCCCTACGAGCAGTACGTC.

This clone was found once. This rearrangement joins TRBV5-8 to TRBJ2-2, with TRBD1 as a possible D gene (5 bases). V was pared by 4 bases and J by 10 bases, with 17 bases between. CDR3 length: 14 residues. CDR1 and CDR2 (germline): SGHTS, YDEGEE. The CDR3 is CASSAWGSRVELFF. As DNA, the CDR3 is TGTGCCAGCAGCGCCTGGGGCAGCCGAGTGGAGCTGTTTTTT.

This clone was seen a few times. The chain is built from TRBV2 and TRBJ1-5; perhaps TRBD1 as D (6 bases). CDR1 and CDR2 from the germline V gene are SNHLY and FYNNEI. With 4 bases removed from V and 3 bases from J, the gap between germline ends came to 7 bases. The CDR3 has 13 residues. CDR3 sequence reads: CASSAGVNQPQHF. The CDR3 bases are TGTGCCAGCAGTGCAGGGGTCAATCAGCCCCAGCATTTT.

On this clone: The same CDR3 is also encoded by other DNA sequences in this sample. The chain couples TRBV30 to TRBJ1-2; D ambiguous. This CDR3 spans 13 amino acids. In germline, CDR1 is GTSNPN, CDR2 SVGIG (reference sequence). Trimming removed 1 base from V and 5 bases from J, with 11 bases in between. This CDR3 reads CAWSAGGNYGYTF. The CDR3 bases are TGTGCCTGGAGTGCGGGAGGTAATTATGGCTACACCTTC.

This CDR3 reads CASSPTGGADTQYF. For the CDR3, the DNA is TGTGCCAGCAGCCCTACTGGGGGGGCAGATACGCAGTATTTT. V gene TRBV7-9 combines with J gene TRBJ2-3; 7 bases fit TRBD2. With 5 bases clipped from V and 4 bases from J, the junction kept 6 bases outside the gene matches. This CDR3 contains 14 residues. CDR1 is SEHNR and CDR2 is FQNEAQ in the germline V gene (reference sequence). The full variable domain, rest sourced from reference TRBV7-9 and TRBJ2-3, is DTGVSQNPRHKITKRGQNVTFRCDPISEHNRLYWYRQTLGQGPEFLTYFQNEAQLEKSRLLSDRFSAERPKGSFSTLEIQRTEQGDSAMYLCASSPTGGADTQYFGPGTRLTVL.

The rearrangement uses TRBV27 and TRBJ2-1, with D uncertain. This CDR3 is built from 14 residues. Trimming shortened V by 7 bases and J by 3 bases, and 13 bases separated the two germline ends. From germline, CDR1 is MNHEY and CDR2 SMNVEV (reference sequence). Here the CDR3 reads CASTLEFGYNEQFF. CDR3 nucleotide sequence: TGTGCCAGCACCTTGGAGTTCGGCTACAATGAGCAGTTCTTC.

The chain carries TRBV25-1 and TRBJ2-1; 11 nucleotides line up with TRBD2. The junction had 1 base not matched to a gene; V was cut back by 5 bases and J by 4 bases. The CDR3 is 14 residues long. Per germline, CDR1 MGHDK and CDR2 SYGVNS. CDR3 region: CASSSSGGYNEQFF. The CDR3 DNA is TGTGCCAGCAGTTCTAGCGGGGGGTACAATGAGCAGTTCTTC.

The chain couples TRBV23-1 to TRBJ2-1, with 13 positions matching TRBD2. TRBV23-1 is marked as an open reading frame, function uncertain. This CDR3 contains 18 residues. Unmatched junction bases numbered 9, after V lost 4 bases and J lost 3 bases. Written as DNA, the CDR3 is TGCGCCAGCAGTCCGGACAGGGGACTAGCGGGAATCTACAATGAGCAGTTCTTC. As protein: CASSPDRGLAGIYNEQFF.

The chain carries TRBV11-2 and TRBJ2-1, with 11 bases identical to TRBD2. CDR1 is SGHAT and CDR2 is FQNNGV in the germline V gene. V dropped 2 bases and J dropped 7; count of bases not matched to a gene: 4. The CDR3 runs 15 residues. CDR3 DNA: TGTGCCAGCAGCTTACTACTAGCGGGAGTTAATGAGCAGTTCTTC. This gives the protein CASSLLLAGVNEQFF.

This chain links TRBV5-6 with TRBJ2-3; TRBD2 aligns across 10 bases. Trimming took 4 bases from V and 0 from J; bases not matched to a gene: 5. CDR3 size: 16 residues. Germline values: CDR1 SGHDT, CDR2 YYEEEE. Here the CDR3 DNA reads TGTGCCAGCAGCCCTAGCGGGGGCCTTAGCACAGATACGCAGTATTTT. Translated, it gives CASSPSGGLSTDTQYF.

The chain is built from TRBV7-9 and TRBJ1-5, with 12 bases lining up with TRBD1. This CDR3 has 18 amino acids. V shed 5 bases and J 5 bases; nucleotides not matched to a gene: 13. Germline-derived CDR1 and CDR2 are SEHNR and FQNEAQ (reference sequence). CDR3 in amino acids: CASSRVGDRGHWDQPQHF. DNA for the CDR3: TGTGCCAGCAGCCGCGTGGGGGACAGGGGGCATTGGGATCAGCCCCAGCATTTT.

The chain uses TRBV11-3 and TRBJ2-7; 7 nucleotides agree with TRBD1. CDR3 length: 15 amino acids. Germline trimming cut 9 bases from V and 6 bases from J; bases unmatched to any gene: 17. Germline lookup yields CDR1 SGHNT and CDR2 YENEEA. The chain's CDR3 is CARSKRDSPPGEQYV. The DNA for the CDR3 is TGTGCCAGGAGCAAACGGGACAGCCCACCGGGCGAGCAGTACGTC.

The J gene is TRBJ2-5, the V gene TRBV4-1; D perhaps matches TRBD1 (6 bases). Trimming cost V 4 bases and J 3 bases, with 12 bases left between them. The CDR3 runs to 14 residues. Germline CDR1 and CDR2: MGHRA and YSYEKL. CDR3 sequence (DNA): TGCGCCAGCAGCCTCGGGACAAAGGAAGAGACCCAGTACTTC. Amino acids: CASSLGTKEETQYF.

This chain uses TRBV5-6 with TRBJ2-5, with D possibly matching TRBD1 (5 bases). The CDR3 length is 12 residues. The V gene's germline CDR1 is SGHDT and CDR2 YYEEEE. V was trimmed by 3 bases and J by 4 bases, leaving 7 bases between them. CDR3 region: CASSSQGETQYF. The DNA of the CDR3 is TGTGCCAGCAGCTCCCAGGGAGAGACCCAGTACTTC.

The chain employs TRBV19 and TRBJ2-3; D is unclear. The V end lost 3 bases, the J end lost 5 bases, and 9 bases lay between the germline ends. The germline gives CDR1 LNHDA, CDR2 SQIVND (reference sequence). CDR3 length equals 13 residues. CDR3 coding DNA: TGTGCCAGTAGTATTAGAGTCCAAGATACGCAGTATTTT. Protein: CASSIRVQDTQYF.

J is TRBJ2-1 and V is TRBV10-3, with D possibly TRBD2 on 6 matching bases. CDR3 size: 15 residues. V was shortened by 2 bases and J by 3 bases, with 11 bases between the two germline ends. The germline V gene encodes CDR1 ENHRY and CDR2 SYGVKD. DNA of the CDR3: TGTGCCATCAGTGAGCCGGGACTCCGCTACAATGAGCAGTTCTTC. It specifies CAISEPGLRYNEQFF.

The chain links TRBV6-6 to TRBJ1-1; D is perhaps TRBD1 (6 bases). This CDR3 contains 14 residues. The V gene's germline CDR1 is MNHNY and CDR2 SVGAGI (reference sequence). V was cut by 6 bases and J by 2 bases, with 13 bases left in between. CDR3 nucleotide sequence: TGTGCCAGCAGACCCCAGGGGCGAAACACTGAAGCTTTCTTT. Protein product: CASRPQGRNTEAFF.